Listed below are T cell receptor beta chains from one sample, sequenced in a study of response to subunit inactivated influenza vaccine. TCRdb itself ran the RT-PCR reads through MiXCR, one entry per CDR3 protein. The sample lists about 520,000 distinct CDR3 sequences, over 25% occurring once. The input for sequencing was CD4+ T cells sorted from PBMCs, taken roughly 5 days after vaccination. The receptors were sampled from a man aged 45 to 65 who received an inactivated influenza vaccine. Both conserved end residues are part of each CDR3. The D gene is left open where the match is weak. The size entry is marked missing in some rows and otherwise reads once, few, many or a size class.

>14|TRBJ2-1|NA|TRBV6-2/TRBV6-3|NA
CASAPRVLYNEQFF
TGTGCCAGCGCCCCCCGGGTCCTATACAATGAGCAGTTCTTC
>13|TRBJ2-1|TRBD1|TRBV6-5|NA
CASSSGQGTAQFF
TGTGCCAGCAGTTCGGGACAGGGGACTGCGCAGTTCTTC
>14|TRBJ2-1|TRBD1|TRBV12-3/TRBV12-4|NA
CASRPGQGPGEQFF
TGTGCCAGCAGGCCGGGACAGGGACCAGGTGAGCAGTTCTTC
>15|TRBJ1-4|TRBD1|TRBV6-5|NA
CASSYRTGSNGKLFF
TGTGCCAGCAGTTACCGGACAGGGTCTAATGGAAAACTGTTTTTT
>13|TRBJ2-3|NA|TRBV6-4|few
CPDCGERTDTQYF
TGTCCCGACTGTGGGGAACGCACAGATACGCAGTATTTT
>12|TRBJ1-1|NA|TRBV7-9|few
CASRRGATEAFF
TGTGCCAGCCGTCGCGGGGCCACTGAAGCTTTCTTT
>12|TRBJ1-1|NA|TRBV20-1|few
CSASKGNTEAFF
TGCAGTGCTAGTAAGGGGAACACTGAAGCTTTCTTT
>17|TRBJ2-3|TRBD2|TRBV24-1|few
CATSDPAERGVADTQYF
TGTGCCACCAGTGATCCCGCGGAGCGGGGGGTTGCAGATACGCAGTATTTT
>13|TRBJ2-7|NA|TRBV6-2/TRBV6-3|few
CASRQTGTGEQYF
TGTGCCAGCAGACAAACCGGGACGGGCGAGCAGTACTTC
>15|TRBJ2-5|TRBD2|TRBV15|NA
CATSASGGIQETQYF
TGTGCCACCAGCGCAAGCGGGGGGATACAAGAGACCCAGTACTTC
>16|TRBJ2-3|NA|TRBV7-2|few
CASSRGAALLTDTQYF
TGTGCCAGCAGCCGAGGGGCAGCCTTACTCACAGATACGCAGTATTTT
>13|TRBJ1-2|TRBD1|TRBV6-6|NA
CASSEGDRAGYTF
TGTGCCAGCAGCGAAGGAGACAGGGCGGGCTACACCTTC
>14|TRBJ1-2|NA|TRBV20-1|many
CSASEGSSNYGYTF
TGCAGTGCTAGCGAGGGCAGTTCCAACTATGGCTACACCTTC
>14|TRBJ1-2|NA|TRBV6-1|NA
CASTPRSGAGGYTF
TGTGCCAGCACCCCAAGGTCGGGGGCTGGTGGCTACACCTTC
>15|TRBJ2-1|TRBD2|TRBV28|NA
CASRESGSSYNEQFF
TGTGCCAGCAGGGAAAGCGGGAGCTCCTACAATGAGCAGTTCTTC
>17|TRBJ2-7|TRBD2|TRBV20-1|NA
CSARGGLAGAGASEQYF
TGCAGTGCTAGAGGGGGGCTAGCGGGAGCAGGAGCGAGTGAGCAGTACTTC
>16|TRBJ2-5|NA|TRBV29-1|few
CSVDPSLHVGQETQYF
TGCAGCGTTGACCCCTCTCTCCATGTCGGCCAAGAGACCCAGTACTTC
>15|TRBJ2-5|NA|TRBV10-1|NA
CASNMKGKILETQYF
TGCGCCAGCAATATGAAGGGCAAAATTCTCGAGACCCAGTACTTC
>17|TRBJ2-5|TRBD1|TRBV28|NA
CASSPQPGQGKLETQYF
TGTGCCAGCAGTCCGCAACCGGGACAGGGAAAACTAGAGACCCAGTACTTC
>14|TRBJ2-1|NA|TRBV12-3/TRBV12-4|few
CASSRTDRDNEQFF
TGTGCCAGCAGTCGGACCGACAGAGACAATGAGCAGTTCTTC
>17|TRBJ2-7|TRBD2|TRBV4-2|once
CASSQDFLAGGSYEQYF
TGTGCCAGCAGCCAAGATTTTCTAGCGGGAGGAAGTTACGAGCAGTACTTC
>14|TRBJ1-2|NA|TRBV6-5|NA
CASSYDPGFYGYTF
TGTGCCAGCAGTTACGATCCGGGATTTTATGGCTACACCTTC
>13|TRBJ1-4|NA|TRBV7-2|NA
CASSLSLNEKLFF
TGTGCCAGCAGCTTAAGCCTCAATGAAAAACTGTTTTTT
>14|TRBJ2-3|TRBD1|TRBV5-1|few
CASSLDNRGTTQYF
TGCGCCAGCAGCTTGGACAACAGGGGAACTACGCAGTATTTT
>14|TRBJ2-7|TRBD1|TRBV6-1|NA
CASKTRAGGYEQYF
TGTGCCAGCAAAACGAGGGCAGGGGGCTACGAGCAGTACTTC
>15|TRBJ2-3|TRBD1|TRBV24-1|NA
CATSTAPGGEDTQYF
TGTGCCACCAGTACAGCCCCAGGGGGCGAAGATACGCAGTATTTT
>11|TRBJ2-3|NA|TRBV20-1|few
CSASGPDTQYF
TGCAGTGCTAGCGGGCCAGATACGCAGTATTTT
>15|TRBJ2-3|TRBD1|TRBV20-1|few
CSARPQDRLTDTQYF
TGCAGTGCTAGACCCCAGGACAGGCTCACAGATACGCAGTATTTT
>16|TRBJ2-7|TRBD1|TRBV20-1|NA
CSAPTGDRVFSYEQYF
TGCAGTGCCCCAACAGGGGACAGGGTTTTTTCCTACGAGCAGTACTTC
>16|TRBJ2-3|TRBD2|TRBV7-8|few
CASSLMSGGPSDTQYF
TGTGCCAGCAGCTTAATGTCGGGAGGGCCTTCAGATACGCAGTATTTT
>12|TRBJ2-1|NA|TRBV6-2/TRBV6-3|few
CASSSPRNEQFF
TGTGCCAGCAGTTCCCCGCGAAATGAGCAGTTCTTC
>17|TRBJ2-1|TRBD2|TRBV5-1|NA
CASSRAPSGPSYNEQFF
TGCGCCAGCAGCCGAGCCCCTAGCGGCCCCTCCTACAATGAGCAGTTCTTC
>18|TRBJ2-3|TRBD2|TRBV10-3|NA
CTLCRHVVGLASTDTQYF
TGTACCCTCTGCCGGCATGTTGTTGGACTAGCTAGCACAGATACGCAGTATTTT
>14|TRBJ2-5|NA|TRBV28|NA
CASSGGRNQETQYF
TGTGCCAGCAGCGGTGGGCGGAACCAAGAGACCCAGTACTTC
>14|TRBJ2-3|TRBD1|TRBV10-3|NA
CAISADRSTDTQYF
TGTGCCATCAGTGCGGACAGGAGCACAGATACGCAGTATTTT
>14|TRBJ1-6|NA|TRBV10-3|few
CAISDAPTNSPLHF
TGTGCCATCAGTGATGCACCGACCAATTCACCCCTCCACTTT
>15|TRBJ2-3|TRBD2|TRBV7-2|few
CASSFRTSDTDTQYF
TGTGCCAGCAGCTTCCGGACTAGCGACACAGATACGCAGTATTTT
>14|TRBJ1-2|TRBD1|TRBV7-2|NA
CASSAGGADYGYTF
TGTGCCAGCAGCGCAGGGGGCGCGGACTATGGCTACACCTTC
>15|TRBJ2-1|TRBD2|TRBV20-1|few
CSASPIAGGLIEQFF
TGCAGTGCTAGCCCAATAGCGGGAGGGCTTATTGAGCAGTTCTTC
>17|TRBJ2-7|NA|TRBV3-1|NA
CASSQLPGTYNSYEQYF
TGTGCCAGCAGCCAACTACCAGGGACATATAACTCCTACGAGCAGTACTTC
>15|TRBJ2-7|TRBD2|TRBV29-1|few
CSGQIGLAGGSEQYF
TGCAGCGGCCAAATAGGACTAGCGGGGGGAAGCGAGCAGTACTTC
>14|TRBJ2-1|NA|TRBV24-1|few
CATSGRGPYNEQFF
TGTGCCACCAGTGGCAGGGGCCCCTACAATGAGCAGTTCTTC
>15|TRBJ2-7|NA|TRBV12-3/TRBV12-4|few
CASTQDQRRSYEQYF
TGTGCCAGCACCCAAGACCAAAGACGCTCCTACGAGCAGTACTTC
>16|TRBJ2-2|TRBD2|TRBV20-1|NA
CSASPLAGGRTGELFF
TGCAGTGCTAGCCCCCTAGCGGGAGGACGGACCGGGGAGCTGTTTTTT
>15|TRBJ2-7|NA|TRBV4-3|few
CASSQGTRAADEQYF
TGCGCCAGCAGCCAGGGGACCAGAGCGGCTGACGAGCAGTACTTC
>12|TRBJ2-7|NA|TRBV5-1|NA
CASSLVPDEQYF
TGCGCCAGCAGCTTGGTCCCGGACGAGCAGTACTTC
>13|TRBJ2-1|TRBD2|TRBV12-3/TRBV12-4|few
CASRRGGYNKQFF
TGTGCCAGCAGGCGGGGGGGCTATAACAAGCAGTTCTTC
>13|TRBJ2-2|NA|TRBV7-8|many
CASSSGVTGELFF
TGTGCCAGCAGCTCAGGGGTCACCGGGGAGCTGTTTTTT
>15|TRBJ2-5|TRBD1|TRBV7-2|NA
CASSYGRDRAGTQYF
TGTGCCAGCAGCTACGGCAGGGACAGGGCTGGGACCCAGTACTTC
>14|TRBJ2-7|NA|TRBV6-2/TRBV6-3|NA
CASSSNLRTYEQYF
TGTGCCAGCAGTTCAAATCTTCGCACCTACGAGCAGTACTTC
>14|TRBJ1-1|NA|TRBV12-3/TRBV12-4|few
CASRQGTPNTEAFF
TGTGCCAGCAGGCAAGGGACACCGAACACTGAAGCTTTCTTT
>17|TRBJ2-7|NA|TRBV6-2/TRBV6-3|once
CASSHPKAPGLPREQYF
TGTGCCAGCAGTCACCCTAAAGCGCCGGGACTTCCTCGGGAGCAGTACTTC
>15|TRBJ2-5|NA|TRBV20-1|NA
CSARDSARGEETQYF
TGCAGTGCTAGAGATTCAGCCAGGGGGGAAGAGACCCAGTACTTC